This is a list of T cell receptor beta chains from one sample in a study of T cell responses to AZD1222 COVID-19 vaccine. Clones were sequenced by immunoSEQ multiplex PCR, and TCRdb holds only the in-frame ones, with some missing. There are 90,000 to 130,000 clones in the sample; roughly nine tenths occur only once, and over 1.5% lies in the top ten. The sample in question was peripheral blood, obtained on day 0 of AZD1222 vaccination. The receptors were gathered from an adult in good health. Each CDR3 is given with its conserved first and last residue. D genes are given only for firm matches. Clone size is shown for a subset of rows, as once, few, many or a class of expanded clone.

- - TRBJ2-1 TRBV30 CAWSVGSYNEQFF TGTGCCTGGAGTGTAGGATCCTACAATGAGCAGTTCTTC
- - TRBJ2-1 TRBV5-8 CASSLSVSSYNEQFF TGTGCCAGCAGCTTGTCCGTAAGCTCCTACAATGAGCAGTTCTTC
- - TRBJ2-1 TRBV24-1 CATSTFGGATNEQFF TGTGCCACCAGTACATTCGGAGGGGCCACCAATGAGCAGTTCTTC
- - TRBJ1-4 TRBV7-9 CASSPPNAWGEKLFF TGTGCCAGCAGCCCCCCGAATGCCTGGGGTGAAAAACTGTTTTTT
- - TRBJ2-5 TRBV9 CASSVPDPVGTQYF TGTGCCAGCAGCGTCCCTGACCCCGTCGGGACCCAGTACTTC
- - TRBJ2-1 TRBV10-3 CAISEGADFYNEQFF TGTGCCATCAGTGAGGGGGCGGACTTCTACAATGAGCAGTTCTTC
- few TRBJ2-1 TRBV27 CASSFWAGLAEKNEQFF TGTGCCAGCAGCTTCTGGGCAGGATTAGCGGAGAAGAATGAGCAGTTCTTC
TRBD1 few TRBJ1-5 TRBV11-2 CASSLGGQLNQPQHF TGTGCCAGCAGCTTAGGGGGACAGCTAAATCAGCCCCAGCATTTT
- - TRBJ1-5 TRBV7-2 CASSFGGRTNQPQHF TGTGCCAGCAGCTTTGGAGGCAGGACAAATCAGCCCCAGCATTTT
- - TRBJ1-1 TRBV9 CASSGGRNTEAFF TGTGCCAGCAGCGGTGGCAGGAACACTGAAGCTTTCTTT
- - TRBJ1-2 TRBV6-5 CASTAFVGYGYTF TGTGCCAGCACCGCGTTTGTAGGCTATGGCTACACCTTC
- - TRBJ1-5 TRBV27 CASSLRGNRNQPQHF TGTGCCAGCAGTTTACGAGGGAATCGCAATCAGCCCCAGCATTTT
- - TRBJ1-1 TRBV15 CATSRGSGGRDTEAFF TGTGCCACCAGCAGAGGTTCCGGGGGCAGGGACACTGAAGCTTTCTTT
- - TRBJ1-1 TRBV27 CASSSPRTGGTEAFF TGTGCCAGCAGTTCTCCCCGTACCGGGGGGACTGAAGCTTTCTTT
- - TRBJ1-1 TRBV18 CASSPRQAVNTEAFF TGTGCCAGCTCACCACGCCAGGCCGTGAACACTGAAGCTTTCTTT
- - TRBJ2-7 TRBV6-5 CASSYSGAFGGNEQYF TGTGCCAGCAGTTACTCCGGGGCTTTTGGGGGTAACGAGCAGTACTTC
- - TRBJ1-1 TRBV2 CASMKDVNTEAFF TGTGCCAGCATGAAGGACGTGAACACTGAAGCTTTCTTT
- - TRBJ1-2 TRBV6-5 CASGPSTRARYGYTF TGTGCCAGCGGTCCAAGCACGCGGGCGCGCTATGGCTACACCTTC
- - TRBJ2-1 TRBV4-1 CASSLSGGEYNEQFF TGCGCCAGCAGCCTCTCGGGGGGCGAATACAATGAGCAGTTCTTC
TRBD2 - TRBJ2-1 TRBV18 CASSPSTSGNYLVNEQFF TGTGCCAGCTCACCAAGCACTAGCGGGAACTATCTAGTCAATGAGCAGTTCTTC
TRBD1 - TRBJ1-2 TRBV18 CASSPPLTGLGYTF TGTGCCAGCTCACCACCTTTGACAGGGCTTGGCTACACCTTC
TRBD1 - TRBJ1-1 TRBV5-1 CASDLTGDTEAFF TGCGCCAGCGACCTGACAGGGGACACTGAAGCTTTCTTT
- few TRBJ2-7 TRBV4-1 CASSQEASPSYEQYF TGCGCCAGCAGCCAAGAGGCGTCCCCCTCCTACGAGCAGTACTTC
- - TRBJ1-1 TRBV5-8 CASSFPGANSETEAFF TGTGCCAGCAGCTTCCCGGGCGCGAACAGCGAGACTGAAGCTTTCTTT
- - TRBJ2-7 TRBV13 CASSSRAVSYEQYF TGTGCCAGCAGCTCCCGGGCGGTCTCCTACGAGCAGTACTTC
TRBD1 once TRBJ1-6 TRBV6-6 CASSYPPTGGSSPLHF TGTGCCAGCAGTTATCCGCCGACAGGGGGATCTTCACCCCTCCACTTT
TRBD2 - TRBJ2-1 TRBV7-9 CASSPNSGSSYNEQFF TGTGCCAGCAGCCCTAATAGCGGGAGCTCCTACAATGAGCAGTTCTTC
- - TRBJ2-3 TRBV7-9 CASSLRGQQYF TGTGCCAGCAGCTTGAGGGGACAGCAGTATTTT
- few TRBJ2-7 TRBV7-9 CASSLAPGGVGYEQYF TGTGCCAGCAGCTTAGCTCCTGGCGGGGTCGGCTACGAGCAGTACTTC
TRBD1 - TRBJ1-5 TRBV15 CATSGTGQGRFQPQHF TGTGCCACCAGCGGGACGGGACAGGGACGTTTTCAGCCCCAGCATTTT
- - TRBJ2-5 TRBV5-1 CASSFTAGQSETQYF TGCGCCAGCAGCTTTACGGCGGGACAGTCAGAGACCCAGTACTTC
- - TRBJ1-2 TRBV5-1 CASSLNRVDGYTF TGCGCCAGCAGCTTGAACAGGGTTGATGGCTACACCTTC
- - TRBJ1-1 TRBV29-1 CSVRGVLTEAFF TGCAGCGTCCGAGGGGTTCTCACTGAAGCTTTCTTT
- - TRBJ2-1 TRBV6-5 CASSYMGVSYNEQFF TGTGCCAGCAGTTACATGGGCGTATCCTACAATGAGCAGTTCTTC
TRBD2 - TRBJ2-1 TRBV5-1 CASRRASGSSYNEQFF TGCGCCAGCAGGCGGGCCAGCGGGAGCTCCTACAATGAGCAGTTCTTC
TRBD1 once TRBJ2-7 TRBV5-1 CASSPGQGLSYEQYF TGCGCCAGCAGCCCGGGACAGGGATTGTCCTACGAGCAGTACTTC
- - TRBJ2-7 TRBV3-1/TRBV3-2 CASSPLNGPTYEQYF TGTGCCAGCAGCCCCCTGAACGGGCCCACCTACGAGCAGTACTTC
TRBD1 - TRBJ2-7 TRBV19 CASSTDRVGYEQYF TGTGCCAGTAGTACGGACAGGGTCGGATACGAGCAGTACTTC
- - TRBJ1-2 TRBV10-3 CAISGLFYGYTF TGTGCCATCAGCGGACTCTTCTATGGCTACACCTTC
- - TRBJ1-5 TRBV7-8 CASSIDGFTNQPQHF TGTGCCAGCAGCATTGACGGGTTTACCAATCAGCCCCAGCATTTT
- - TRBJ1-3 TRBV12-3/TRBV12-4 CASSLRSGNTIYF TGTGCCAGCAGTTTACGGTCTGGAAACACCATATATTTT
TRBD1 - TRBJ2-1 TRBV12-3/TRBV12-4 CASDRAGEQFF TGTGCCAGCGACAGGGCTGGTGAGCAGTTCTTC
- - TRBJ2-7 TRBV7-9 CTSSPAQGATGEQYF TGTACCAGCAGCCCAGCACAGGGAGCGACTGGCGAGCAGTACTTC
TRBD1 - TRBJ2-7 TRBV5-4 CASSPGQGDPYEQYF TGTGCCAGCAGCCCGGGACAGGGTGATCCCTACGAGCAGTACTTC